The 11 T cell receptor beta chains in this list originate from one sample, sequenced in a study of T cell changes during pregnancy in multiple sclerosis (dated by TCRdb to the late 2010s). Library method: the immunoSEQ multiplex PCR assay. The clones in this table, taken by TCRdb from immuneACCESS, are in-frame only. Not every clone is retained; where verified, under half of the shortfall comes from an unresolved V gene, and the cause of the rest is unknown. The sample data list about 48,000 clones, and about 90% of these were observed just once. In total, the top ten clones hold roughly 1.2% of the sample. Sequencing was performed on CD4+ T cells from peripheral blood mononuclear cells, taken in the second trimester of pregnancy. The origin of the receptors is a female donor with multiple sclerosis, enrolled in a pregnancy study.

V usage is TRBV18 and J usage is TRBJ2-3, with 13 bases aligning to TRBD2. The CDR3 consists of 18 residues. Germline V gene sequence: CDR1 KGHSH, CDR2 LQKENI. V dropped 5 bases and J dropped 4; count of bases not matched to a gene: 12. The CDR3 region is CASSSGFWTSGSADTQYF. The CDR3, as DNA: TGTGCCAGCTCATCCGGCTTTTGGACTAGCGGGAGTGCAGATACGCAGTATTTT.

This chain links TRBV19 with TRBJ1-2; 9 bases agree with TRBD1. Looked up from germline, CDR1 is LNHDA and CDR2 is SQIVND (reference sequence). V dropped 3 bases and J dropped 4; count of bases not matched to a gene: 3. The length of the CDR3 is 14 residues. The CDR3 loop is CASSMGDRVYGYTF. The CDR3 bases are TGTGCCAGTAGTATGGGGGACAGGGTCTATGGCTACACCTTC.

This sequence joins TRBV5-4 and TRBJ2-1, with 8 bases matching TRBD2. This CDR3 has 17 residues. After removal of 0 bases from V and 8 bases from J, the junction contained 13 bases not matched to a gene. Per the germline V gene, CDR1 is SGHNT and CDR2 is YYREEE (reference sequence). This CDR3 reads CASSLAAAAGVVDEQFF. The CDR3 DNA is TGTGCCAGCAGCTTGGCAGCCGCAGCGGGAGTAGTCGATGAGCAGTTCTTC.

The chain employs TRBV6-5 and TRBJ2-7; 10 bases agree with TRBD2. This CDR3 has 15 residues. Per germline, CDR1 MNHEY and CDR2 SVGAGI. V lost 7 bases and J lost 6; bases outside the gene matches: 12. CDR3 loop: CASTFDGTSVTEQYF. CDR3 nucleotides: TGTGCCAGCACGTTCGACGGGACTAGCGTCACCGAGCAGTACTTC.

The CDR3 loop reads CASSQGGDTQYF. The CDR3 DNA reads TGTGCCAGCAGCCAGGGTGGAGATACGCAGTATTTT. This chain connects TRBV28 to TRBJ2-3; the D gene is possibly TRBD1 (5 bases). The V and J ends lost 6 bases and 5 bases respectively, with 9 bases between them. Looked up from germline, CDR1 is MDHEN and CDR2 is SYDVKM. The CDR3 runs to 12 residues.

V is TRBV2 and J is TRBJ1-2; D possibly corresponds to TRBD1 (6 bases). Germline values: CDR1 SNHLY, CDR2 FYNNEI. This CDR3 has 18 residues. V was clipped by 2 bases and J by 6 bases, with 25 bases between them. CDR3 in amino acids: CASSEPGYYRARPNGYTF. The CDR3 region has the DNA TGTGCCAGCAGTGAACCCGGGTATTACAGGGCCCGACCTAATGGCTACACCTTC.

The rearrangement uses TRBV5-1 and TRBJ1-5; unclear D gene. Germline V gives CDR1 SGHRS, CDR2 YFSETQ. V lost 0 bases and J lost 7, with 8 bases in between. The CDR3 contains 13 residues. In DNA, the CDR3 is TGCGCCAGCAGCTTGGCCCCCATGCAGCCCCAGCATTTT. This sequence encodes CASSLAPMQPQHF.

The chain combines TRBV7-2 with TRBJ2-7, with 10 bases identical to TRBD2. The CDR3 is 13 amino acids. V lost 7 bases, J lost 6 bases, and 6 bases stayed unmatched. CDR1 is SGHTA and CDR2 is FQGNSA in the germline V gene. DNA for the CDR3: TGTGCCAGCACGGAGCGGGAGGGCCCCGAGCAGTACTTC. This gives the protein CASTEREGPEQYF.

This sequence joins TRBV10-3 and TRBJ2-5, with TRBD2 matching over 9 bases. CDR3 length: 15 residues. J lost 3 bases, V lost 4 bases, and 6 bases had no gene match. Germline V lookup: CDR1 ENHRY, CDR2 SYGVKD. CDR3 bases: TGTGCCATCAGTGCCTTAGCGGGAGTTGAAGAGACCCAGTACTTC. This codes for CAISALAGVEETQYF.

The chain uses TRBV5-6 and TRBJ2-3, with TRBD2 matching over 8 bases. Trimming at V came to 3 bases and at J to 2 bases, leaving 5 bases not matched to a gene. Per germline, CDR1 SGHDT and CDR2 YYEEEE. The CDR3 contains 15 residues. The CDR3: CASSSGAGVTDTQYF. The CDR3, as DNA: TGTGCCAGCAGCTCGGGAGCGGGAGTCACAGATACGCAGTATTTT.

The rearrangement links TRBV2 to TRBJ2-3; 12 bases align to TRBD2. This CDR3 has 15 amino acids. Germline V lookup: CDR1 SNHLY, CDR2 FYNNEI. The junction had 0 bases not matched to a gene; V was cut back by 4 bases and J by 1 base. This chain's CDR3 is CASSGLAGGTDTQYF. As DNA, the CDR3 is TGTGCCAGCAGTGGACTAGCGGGGGGCACAGATACGCAGTATTTT.